A single TCR beta chain is shown here with its context. The method was immunoSEQ multiplex PCR; TCRdb's version includes in-frame clones alone and lacks a portion of them. The profile shows around 75,000 clones, more than 65% of them singletons. V lost 3 bases, J lost 8 bases, and 6 bases stayed unmatched. CDR3 length: 15 residues. In germline, CDR1 is ENHRY, CDR2 SYGVKD. This record belongs to a study of blood T cell repertoires in COVID-19. Whole-study context: The study drew acute and convalescent COVID-19 samples from the United States, Italy and Spain.

This TCR derives from a woman aged 80 or over with active or convalescent COVID-19. The chain joins TRBV10-3 to TRBJ1-6; 8 nucleotides align to TRBD1. Sequencing input: peripheral blood. As DNA, the CDR3 is TGTGCCATCAGTGATTCAGGGGGCGATGATTCACCCCTCCACTTT. Protein product: CAISDSGGDDSPLHF.